This T cell receptor beta chain stems from a study of T cells in Graves' hyperthyroidism and ophthalmopathy. The CDR3 spans 13 residues. The V gene lost 4 bases and the J gene lost 8 bases, with 12 bases spanning the gap. Germline CDR1 ENHRY, CDR2 SYGVKD. The authors took PBMCs from 10 ml fresh peripheral blood. Researchers amplified the TCR beta CDR3 regions from RNA transcripts. First-round RT-PCR targeting the TCR CDR3 was performed with the HTBI primer set. In TCRdb, the multiplex PCR reads were re-called with MiXCR into one record per CDR3 protein. In the table there are 450,000 to 650,000 distinct CDR3 sequences, roughly 15% of which are singletons. This clonotype was counted between two and nine times.

The V call is TRBV10-3, the J call TRBJ2-1; the D gene could be TRBD1 or TRBD2 (6 bases each). Sequenced sample: blood. The sequence came from a woman younger than 35 with Graves' ophthalmopathy. CDR3 nucleotides: TGTGCCATCAGTGGGAGGGGGGCGGATGAGCAGTTCTTC. Its protein product is CAISGRGADEQFF.